The 17 T cell receptor beta chains given below trace back to one sample, sequenced in a study of shared clonotypes between healthy human individuals. In the naive CD8 group, cells lacked CD45RO and were positively selected for CCR7, so terminally differentiated effector memory CD45RA+ cells were left out. Using immunoSEQ multiplex PCR, the repertoire was profiled, and TCRdb retains in-frame clones only, with some absent. The sample lists some 800,000 clones; approximately 92% were seen once. Material: naive CD8+ T cells sorted from blood. The origin of the receptors is a man aged 25-40 years in good health.

The J gene is TRBJ2-1, the V gene TRBV6-5, with 7 positions matching TRBD2. CDR1 is MNHEY and CDR2 is SVGAGI in the germline V gene. The CDR3 length is 14 residues. V shed 8 bases and J 3 bases; nucleotides not matched to a gene: 7. The CDR3 protein is CASGLAVYYNEQFF. The CDR3, as DNA: TGTGCCAGCGGCCTAGCGGTCTACTACAATGAGCAGTTCTTC.

The genes are TRBV6-6 and TRBJ2-1; D call uncertain. CDR1 and CDR2 (germline): MNHNY, SVGAGI (reference sequence). The CDR3 is 12 amino acids. Between the trimmed V and J ends, which lost 5 bases and 6 bases, there was a span of 8 bases. The CDR3 nucleotides are TGTGCCAGCAGTATCTCCCGCAATGAGCAGTTCTTC. Its translation: CASSISRNEQFF.

The chain uses TRBV5-1 and TRBJ1-5; 8 nucleotides match TRBD1. The germline V gene encodes CDR1 SGHRS and CDR2 YFSETQ. The V and J ends lost 0 bases and 4 bases, in that order; junction bases with no gene match: 3. The CDR3 spans 15 residues. The CDR3: CASSLGGTGNQPQHF. In DNA, the CDR3 is TGCGCCAGCAGCTTGGGCGGGACAGGAAATCAGCCCCAGCATTTT.

This clone was detected a few times. In the same sample, other DNA sequences code for this CDR3. Here the CDR3 DNA reads TGTGCCAGCAGTACCCCCTACGAGCAGTACTTC. Protein sequence: CASSTPYEQYF. The chain employs TRBV27 and TRBJ2-7; D not certain. CDR1 is MNHEY and CDR2 is SMNVEV in the germline V gene (reference sequence). This CDR3 has 11 amino acids. V was pared by 5 bases and J by 2 bases, with 4 bases between.

The chain couples TRBV21-1 to TRBJ2-1; TRBD2, the table's D call, was not compared with the DNA. TRBV21-1 is a known pseudogene. The CDR3 sequence is 16 residues long. Here the CDR3 reads CASSKAGTSEYNEQFF. CDR3 DNA: TGTGCCAGCAGCAAAGCGGGGACTAGCGAATACAATGAGCAGTTCTTC.

About this clone: The same CDR3 can be traced to other DNA sequences in this sample. The V call is TRBV7-9, the J call TRBJ1-5; D uncertain. Germline lookup yields CDR1 SEHNR and CDR2 FQNEAQ (reference sequence). The CDR3 has 12 amino acids. V dropped 2 bases and J dropped 6 bases, with 5 bases sitting between them. CDR3: CASSLFGQPQHF. The CDR3 DNA is TGTGCCAGCAGCTTATTCGGTCAGCCCCAGCATTTT.

The chain joins TRBV10-3 to TRBJ2-3; 8 bases agree with TRBD2. Germline CDR1 reads ENHRY; CDR2 reads SYGVKD. Trimming cost V 6 bases and J 4 bases; bases outside gene matches: 12. The CDR3 covers 16 residues. The CDR3 is CAIRQELAALPDTQYF. The CDR3 DNA is TGTGCCATCAGGCAAGAACTAGCGGCCCTCCCAGATACGCAGTATTTT.

This sequence joins TRBV9 and TRBJ1-2; no reliable D call. V dropped 0 bases and J dropped 2 bases, with 8 bases sitting between them. The CDR3 has 14 amino acids. Germline values: CDR1 SGDLS, CDR2 YYNGEE. Here the CDR3 reads CASSVVSANYGYTF. DNA of the CDR3: TGTGCCAGCAGCGTAGTGTCCGCGAACTATGGCTACACCTTC.

CDR3 in DNA: TGCGCCAGCAGCTTGTCCGGACTAGGGGACTACGAGCAGTACTTC. This gives the protein CASSLSGLGDYEQYF. The chain employs TRBV5-1 and TRBJ2-7, with 7 bases fitting TRBD2. This CDR3 region has 15 residues. With V trimmed by 1 base and J by 3 bases, 7 bases remained unmatched. Germline CDR1 and CDR2: SGHRS and YFSETQ.

The V call is TRBV9, the J call TRBJ1-5, with D perhaps matching TRBD1 (5 bases). CDR3 length: 14 residues. Between the trimmed V and J ends, which lost 3 bases and 8 bases, there was a span of 15 bases. Germline CDR1 and CDR2: SGDLS and YYNGEE. CDR3: CASSEGRGLKPQHF. DNA for the CDR3: TGTGCCAGCAGCGAGGGGAGGGGTCTGAAGCCCCAGCATTTT.

As regards this clone: Other nucleotide sequences in the sample specify the same CDR3. V gene TRBV27 combines with J gene TRBJ2-7; 12 bases are a match to TRBD2. Germline V gene sequence: CDR1 MNHEY, CDR2 SMNVEV (reference sequence). V lost 4 bases to trimming and J lost 1 base; unmatched junction nucleotides: 2. This CDR3 comprises 15 residues. CDR3 DNA sequence: TGTGCCAGCAGTTGGGGACTAGCGGGTTCCTACGAGCAGTACTTC. Translating it yields CASSWGLAGSYEQYF.

The chain has TRBV5-6 and TRBJ1-3, with 7 bases matching TRBD1. CDR1 SGHDT and CDR2 YYEEEE come from the germline V gene. This CDR3 region has 14 residues. The V segment lost 2 bases and the J segment 4 bases; nucleotides outside the gene matches: 3. CDR3 nucleotide sequence: TGTGCCAGCAGCTTCACAGGGGAAGGAAACACCATATATTTT. As protein: CASSFTGEGNTIYF.

The chain employs TRBV6-1 and TRBJ1-4, with D possibly TRBD1 on 6 matching bases. Trimming removed 8 bases from V and 1 base from J, with 8 bases in between. The germline gives CDR1 MNHNS, CDR2 SASEGT. This CDR3 is built from 13 residues. In DNA, the CDR3 is TGTGCCAGCCGGGACATAACTAATGAAAAACTGTTTTTT. It codes for CASRDITNEKLFF.

About this clone itself: The sample has other DNA sequences that encode this CDR3 too. V is TRBV6-6 and J is TRBJ2-5; the D is unclear. V was pared by 5 bases and J by 5 bases, with 9 bases between. The CDR3 runs 12 residues. Germline V gene sequence: CDR1 MNHNY, CDR2 SVGAGI (reference sequence). The CDR3, as DNA: TGTGCCAGCAGTCCACGGTCGGAGACCCAGTACTTC. The encoded protein is CASSPRSETQYF.

J is TRBJ2-7 and V is TRBV5-3; tentatively, D is TRBD1 (6 bases). TRBV5-3 is an ORF; its function is uncertain. Trimming pared 4 bases from V and 3 bases from J, leaving 14 bases between. The CDR3 consists of 14 residues. The DNA of the CDR3 is TGTGCCAGAAGCGGTCCGGGACAATTCTACGAGCAGTACTTC. The encoded protein is CARSGPGQFYEQYF.

The chain is built from TRBV5-1 and TRBJ2-3; TRBD2 agrees at 12 bases. V dropped 4 bases and J dropped 4; count of bases not matched to a gene: 7. The CDR3 consists of 16 residues. Per germline, CDR1 SGHRS and CDR2 YFSETQ. Written as DNA, the CDR3 is TGCGCCAGCAGCACCCCTAGCGGGAGGGCCGCAGATACGCAGTATTTT. Its protein product is CASSTPSGRAADTQYF.

The J gene is TRBJ2-3, the V gene TRBV28; no definite D call. This CDR3 is 14 amino acids long. The V and J ends lost 6 bases and 2 bases respectively, with 12 bases between them. Germline CDR1 is MDHEN and CDR2 is SYDVKM. The CDR3 protein is CASSRPGTTDTQYF. The DNA of the CDR3 is TGTGCCAGCAGCCGTCCAGGTACCACAGATACGCAGTATTTT.